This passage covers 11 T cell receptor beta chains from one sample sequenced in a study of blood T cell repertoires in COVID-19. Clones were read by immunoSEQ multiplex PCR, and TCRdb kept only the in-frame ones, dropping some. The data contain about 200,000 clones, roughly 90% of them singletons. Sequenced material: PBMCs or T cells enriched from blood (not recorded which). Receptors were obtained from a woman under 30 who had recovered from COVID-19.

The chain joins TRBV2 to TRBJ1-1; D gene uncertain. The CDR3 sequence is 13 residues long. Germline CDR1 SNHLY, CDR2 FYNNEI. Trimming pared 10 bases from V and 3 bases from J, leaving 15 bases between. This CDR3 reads CATPRSEYTEAFF. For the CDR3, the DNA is TGTGCCACACCCCGTAGTGAGTACACTGAAGCTTTCTTT.

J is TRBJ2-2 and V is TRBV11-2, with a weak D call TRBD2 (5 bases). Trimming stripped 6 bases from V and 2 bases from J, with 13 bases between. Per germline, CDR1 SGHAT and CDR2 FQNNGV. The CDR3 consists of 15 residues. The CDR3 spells CASRRIGGNTGELFF. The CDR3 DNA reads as TGTGCCAGCAGGCGGATAGGAGGAAACACCGGGGAGCTGTTTTTT.

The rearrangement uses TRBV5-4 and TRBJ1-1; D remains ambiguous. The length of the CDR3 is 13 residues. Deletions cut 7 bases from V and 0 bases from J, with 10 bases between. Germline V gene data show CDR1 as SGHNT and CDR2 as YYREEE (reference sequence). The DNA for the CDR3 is TGTGCCAGCGGGGAGGTGGTGAACACTGAAGCTTTCTTT. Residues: CASGEVVNTEAFF.

The CDR3 spells CASKKPPGQGSGYTF. CDR3 sequence (DNA): TGTGCCAGCAAGAAACCTCCGGGACAGGGGAGTGGCTACACCTTC. This rearrangement joins TRBV2 to TRBJ1-2; 10 bases line up with TRBD1. V lost 7 bases and J lost 7; bases outside the gene matches: 12. CDR3 length: 15 residues. Per germline, CDR1 SNHLY and CDR2 FYNNEI.

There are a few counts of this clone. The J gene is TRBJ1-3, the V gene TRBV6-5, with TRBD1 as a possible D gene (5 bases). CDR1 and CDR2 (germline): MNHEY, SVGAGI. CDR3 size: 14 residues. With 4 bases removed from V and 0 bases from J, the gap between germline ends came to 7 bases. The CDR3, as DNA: TGTGCCAGCAGTTCCACAGGCTCTGGAAACACCATATATTTT. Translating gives CASSSTGSGNTIYF.

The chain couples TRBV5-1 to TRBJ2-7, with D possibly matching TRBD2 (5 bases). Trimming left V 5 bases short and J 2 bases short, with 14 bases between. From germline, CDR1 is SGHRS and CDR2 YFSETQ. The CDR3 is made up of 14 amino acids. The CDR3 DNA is TGCGCCAGCAGGCCCGGGATTGACGCCTACGAGCAGTACTTC. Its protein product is CASRPGIDAYEQYF. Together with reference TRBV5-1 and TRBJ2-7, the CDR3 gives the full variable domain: KAGVTQTPRYLIKTRGQQVTLSCSPISGHRSVSWYQQTPGQGLQFLFEYFSETQRNKGNFPGRFSGRQFSNSRSEMNVSTLELGDSALYLCASRPGIDAYEQYFGPGTRLTVT.

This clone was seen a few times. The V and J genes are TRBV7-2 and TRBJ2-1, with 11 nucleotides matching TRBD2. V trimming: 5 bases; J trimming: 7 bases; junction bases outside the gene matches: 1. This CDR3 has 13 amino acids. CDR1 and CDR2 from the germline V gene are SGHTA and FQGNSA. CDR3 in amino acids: CASSGTSGNEQFF. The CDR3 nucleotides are TGTGCCAGCAGCGGGACTAGCGGAAATGAGCAGTTCTTC.

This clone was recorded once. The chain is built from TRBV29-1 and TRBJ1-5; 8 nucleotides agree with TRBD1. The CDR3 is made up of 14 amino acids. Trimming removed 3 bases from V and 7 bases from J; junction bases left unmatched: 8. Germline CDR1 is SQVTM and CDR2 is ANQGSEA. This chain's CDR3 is CSVDADREDQPQHF. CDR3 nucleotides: TGCAGCGTTGACGCGGACAGGGAGGACCAGCCCCAGCATTTT.

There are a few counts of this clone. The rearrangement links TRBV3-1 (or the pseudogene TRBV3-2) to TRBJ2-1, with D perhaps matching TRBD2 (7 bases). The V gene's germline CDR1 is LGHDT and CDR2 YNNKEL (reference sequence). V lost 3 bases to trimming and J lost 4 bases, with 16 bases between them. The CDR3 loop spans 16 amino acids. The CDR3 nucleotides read TGTGCCAGCAGCCATGGGGGGGCCAGAAAGTACAATGAGCAGTTCTTC. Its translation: CASSHGGARKYNEQFF.

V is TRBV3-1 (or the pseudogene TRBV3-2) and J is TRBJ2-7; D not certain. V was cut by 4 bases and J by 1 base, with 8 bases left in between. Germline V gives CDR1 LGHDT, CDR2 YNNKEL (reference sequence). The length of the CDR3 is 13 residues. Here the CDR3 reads CASSPDRSYEQYF. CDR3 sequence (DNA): TGTGCCAGCAGCCCAGATAGATCCTACGAGCAGTACTTC.

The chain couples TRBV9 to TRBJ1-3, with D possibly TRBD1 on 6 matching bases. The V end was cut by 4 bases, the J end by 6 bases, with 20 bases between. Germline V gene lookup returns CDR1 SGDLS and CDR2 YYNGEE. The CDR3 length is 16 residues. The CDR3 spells CASSHSGASTPNTIYF. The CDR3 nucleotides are TGTGCCAGCAGCCATTCAGGGGCCAGCACCCCAAACACCATATATTTT.